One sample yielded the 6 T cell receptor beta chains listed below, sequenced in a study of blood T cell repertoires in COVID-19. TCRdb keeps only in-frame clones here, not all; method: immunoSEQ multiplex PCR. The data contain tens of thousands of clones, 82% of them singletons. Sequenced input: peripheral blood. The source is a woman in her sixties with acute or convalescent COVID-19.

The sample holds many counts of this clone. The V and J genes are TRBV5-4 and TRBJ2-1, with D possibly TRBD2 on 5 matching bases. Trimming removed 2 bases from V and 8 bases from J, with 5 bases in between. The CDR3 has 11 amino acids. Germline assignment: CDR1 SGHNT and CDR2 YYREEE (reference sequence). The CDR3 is CASSFGDEQFF. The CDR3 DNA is TGTGCCAGCAGCTTCGGGGATGAGCAGTTCTTC.

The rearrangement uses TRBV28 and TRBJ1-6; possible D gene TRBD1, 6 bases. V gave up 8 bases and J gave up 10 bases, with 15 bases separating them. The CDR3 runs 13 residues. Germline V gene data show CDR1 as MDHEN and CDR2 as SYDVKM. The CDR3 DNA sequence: TGTGCCAGCCAAAGAGGGGGGGAGTCACCCCTCCACTTT. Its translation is CASQRGGESPLHF.

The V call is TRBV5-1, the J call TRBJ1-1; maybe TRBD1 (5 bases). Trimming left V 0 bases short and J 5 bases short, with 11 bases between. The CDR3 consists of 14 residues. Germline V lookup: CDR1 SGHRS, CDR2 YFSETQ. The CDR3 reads CASSLVGGATEAFF. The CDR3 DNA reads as TGCGCCAGCAGCTTGGTTGGCGGGGCGACTGAAGCTTTCTTT.

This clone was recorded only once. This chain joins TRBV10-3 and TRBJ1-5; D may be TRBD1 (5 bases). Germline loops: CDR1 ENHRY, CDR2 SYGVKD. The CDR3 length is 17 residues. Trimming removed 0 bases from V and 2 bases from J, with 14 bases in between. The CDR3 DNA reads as TGTGCCATCAGTGAGTCGATCATCGGGGGAGGCAATCAGCCCCAGCATTTT. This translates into CAISESIIGGGNQPQHF.

The CDR3 region is CASSSQNFNYGYTF. The CDR3 region has the DNA TGTGCCAGCAGTTCACAGAACTTTAACTATGGCTACACCTTC. The chain carries TRBV2 and TRBJ1-2, with D uncertain. Trimming left V 5 bases short and J 1 base short, with 11 bases between. Germline V gives CDR1 SNHLY, CDR2 FYNNEI. The CDR3 has 14 amino acids.

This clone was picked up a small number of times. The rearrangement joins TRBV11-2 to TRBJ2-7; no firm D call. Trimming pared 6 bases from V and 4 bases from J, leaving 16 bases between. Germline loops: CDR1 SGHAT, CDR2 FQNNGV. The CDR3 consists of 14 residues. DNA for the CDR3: TGTGCCAGCAGAAAACGGCAGGAAGGATACGAGCAGTACTTC. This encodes CASRKRQEGYEQYF.